This T cell receptor (beta chain) is drawn from a study of blood T cells in healthy people across ages. Whole-study findings and limits: Observed TCR beta diversity per million T cells went down as age went up. This fall followed a roughly linear course with age. Higher diversity, along with more naive CD4+ cells, distinguished long-lived donors from aged donors.

Donors were systemically healthy Caucasian individuals from Russia aged roughly 6 to 95 years. Trimming shortened V by 2 bases and J by 13 bases, and 21 bases separated the two germline ends. CDR3 length: 15 amino acids. The germline gives CDR1 SGHVS, CDR2 FQNEAQ. Worth noting for this clonotype: Its antigen is undetermined.

A second PCR of 7 to 11 cycles used a sample-barcoded 5' primer and a J-beta primer mix. Carrying 12 random nucleotides, a template-switch adaptor labeled each individual cDNA molecule. TCRdb re-called the 5' RACE reads with MiXCR, one entry per CDR3 protein. The sample consists of about 770,000 distinct CDR3 sequences, 40% to 50% of them appearing once. Sequencing was done on a sample of blood. The chain employs TRBV7-8 and TRBJ2-1; weak D call: TRBD2 (6 bases). The clonotype originates from a man in his 60s in good health. CDR3 sequence: CASSLNPGGWQTQFF. The CDR3 DNA is TGTGCCAGCAGCTTAAATCCCGGGGGATGGCAGACCCAGTTCTTC.